These T cell receptor beta chains were read from a single sample in a study of blood T cell repertoires in COVID-19. Sequencing used immunoSEQ multiplex PCR; TCRdb keeps in-frame clones, though not all of them. Of about 210,000 clones listed, more than 75% are singletons. Sequences were obtained from peripheral blood. These receptors were taken from a woman aged 80 or older with acute or convalescent COVID-19. The CDR3 runs from the conserved cysteine through the conserved F or W. A D gene is named only where the DNA matches it firmly. Where a row states a size, it is once, few, many or the class of an expanded clone; other rows omit it.

J gene	V gene	D gene	clone size	CDR3 DNA	CDR3 protein
TRBJ1-1	TRBV6-5	.	.	TGTGCCAGCAAGAGCGGGGACGGAGGCACTGAAGCTTTCTTT	CASKSGDGGTEAFF
TRBJ1-1	TRBV2	.	.	TGTGCCAGCAGTCTCGAAGGGGCAGGCGGCACTGAAGCTTTCTTT	CASSLEGAGGTEAFF
TRBJ1-2	TRBV30	.	.	TGTGCCTGGAGCCGGGGTGAATATGGCTACACCTTC	CAWSRGEYGYTF
TRBJ1-5	TRBV19	.	.	TGTGCCAGTAGTATGGCTCAGGGCTCGGGTCAGCCCCAGCATTTT	CASSMAQGSGQPQHF
TRBJ1-1	TRBV7-2	.	few	TGTGCCAGCAGCAGACAGGCGCAGAACACTGAAGCTTTCTTT	CASSRQAQNTEAFF
TRBJ1-2	TRBV10-3	.	.	TGTGCCATCAGTGGGGGGGTTCGACTGTATGGCTACACCTTC	CAISGGVRLYGYTF
TRBJ2-3	TRBV29-1	.	.	TGCAGCGCCATATTGACAGGCACAGATACGCAGTATTTT	CSAILTGTDTQYF
TRBJ2-7	TRBV28	TRBD1	.	TGTGCCAGCAGTTTGCCCGGGACAGGGGCCAACGAGCAGTACTTC	CASSLPGTGANEQYF
TRBJ2-1	TRBV2	TRBD2	.	TGTGCCAGCAGGCCCTCCGGGACTAGCGGCTACAATGAGCAGTTCTTC	CASRPSGTSGYNEQFF
TRBJ2-1	TRBV7-8	TRBD1	.	TGTGCCAGCTTCCGGTTGAGGGGACAGGTTCATGAGCAGTTCTTC	CASFRLRGQVHEQFF
TRBJ2-1	TRBV6-5	TRBD2	.	TGTGCCAGCACTCACCCCGGGACTAGAGTACCGTTCTTC	CASTHPGTRVPFF
TRBJ2-7	TRBV7-2	TRBD2	.	TGTGCCAGCAGCTTAGAAGGGACTAGCGGGAGGGAGCAGTACTTC	CASSLEGTSGREQYF
TRBJ1-1	TRBV5-4	.	.	TGTGCCAGCAGGACCCAGGGGAGCACTGAAGCTTTCTTT	CASRTQGSTEAFF
TRBJ2-1	TRBV5-4	.	.	TGTGCCAGCAGCTTGACAGGGTGGAATGAGCAGTTCTTC	CASSLTGWNEQFF
TRBJ2-1	TRBV2	.	.	TGTGCCAGCAGTGAAAGTAGGGGCTACGACAATGAGCAGTTCTTC	CASSESRGYDNEQFF
TRBJ1-1	TRBV18	.	.	TGTGCCAGCTCTCAACAGGGAGGGTACACTGAAGCTTTCTTT	CASSQQGGYTEAFF
TRBJ2-7	TRBV20-1	.	.	TGCAGTGCTAGAACAGACCGGGAGCAGTACTTC	CSARTDREQYF
TRBJ2-4	TRBV6-2/TRBV6-3	.	.	TGTGCCAGCAGCAACAGGGTTGAGGGGGCCAAAAACATTCAGTACTTC	CASSNRVEGAKNIQYF
TRBJ2-5	TRBV7-9	.	.	TGTGCCAGCAGCCCGGTTAGGCAACGAGGAGAGACCCAGTACTTC	CASSPVRQRGETQYF
TRBJ2-5	TRBV5-1	TRBD1	.	TGCGCCAGCGGTTCCACAGGGGGCTCGGGGGAGACCCAGTACTTC	CASGSTGGSGETQYF
TRBJ1-1	TRBV11-2	TRBD1	.	TGTGCCAGCAGCTCCGACAGGGGGCTATTTGTGGAGACTGAAGCTTTCTTT	CASSSDRGLFVETEAFF
TRBJ2-1	TRBV3-1/TRBV3-2	.	.	TGTGCCAGCAGCCTCTTTGCTGCGGCCGGGAATGAGCAGTTCTTC	CASSLFAAAGNEQFF
TRBJ1-1	TRBV18	TRBD1	few	TGTGCCAGCTCACTCGGACAGGGCTCTTACACTGAAGCTTTCTTT	CASSLGQGSYTEAFF
TRBJ2-5	TRBV18	TRBD1	.	TGTGCCAGCTCACCGGGACAGGGGGATGTAGGAGAGACCCAGTACTTC	CASSPGQGDVGETQYF
TRBJ2-2	TRBV7-3	TRBD1	few	TGTGCCAGCAGCTCCTATACAGGGGACACCGGGGAGCTGTTTTTT	CASSSYTGDTGELFF
TRBJ1-2	TRBV6-1	TRBD1	.	TGTGCCAGCAGTGAAATCAGCCGGGACAGGGTGGACGGCTACACCTTC	CASSEISRDRVDGYTF
TRBJ2-3	TRBV4-1	.	.	TGCGCCAGCAGCCAAGGGCGGGACAGAAGCACAGATACGCAGTATTTT	CASSQGRDRSTDTQYF
TRBJ1-1	TRBV6-5	.	.	TGTGCCAGCAGTTCGGGGGGGATAGCTTTCTTT	CASSSGGIAFF
TRBJ2-7	TRBV10-3	.	once	TGTGCCATCAGTGAGTCGAAAGGGGCCTACGAGCAGTACTTC	CAISESKGAYEQYF
TRBJ2-1	TRBV9	TRBD1	few	TGTGCCAGCAGCACAGGACAGGGGGGGTACTACAATGAGCAGTTCTTC	CASSTGQGGYYNEQFF
TRBJ1-6	TRBV7-6	.	.	TGTGCCAGCAGCTTAGGACACCCGATTGGGTCACCCCTCCACTTT	CASSLGHPIGSPLHF
TRBJ1-2	TRBV5-1	.	few	TGCGCCAGCAGCCAGGTGGCAGGGAGGGCTAACTATGGCTACACCTTC	CASSQVAGRANYGYTF
TRBJ1-5	TRBV9	.	.	TGTGCCAGCAGCGTCACTGGACAAAATCAGCCCCAGCATTTT	CASSVTGQNQPQHF
TRBJ2-5	TRBV7-2	.	.	TGTGCCAGCAGCTTATTACCCGGCTCGGGGGAGACCCAGTACTTC	CASSLLPGSGETQYF
TRBJ2-5	TRBV11-3	TRBD1	.	TGTGCCAGCAGCTTACACAGGGGGCTGGAGACCCAGTACTTC	CASSLHRGLETQYF
TRBJ2-1	TRBV6-2/TRBV6-3	.	.	TGTGCCAGCAGCTATGTCAAGCGTCGCCACGGGAGTTTCTACAATGAGCAGTTCTTC	CASSYVKRRHGSFYNEQFF